Below, 25 T cell receptor beta chains from the same sample are listed, as sequenced in a study of CD8 T cells in Susac syndrome. It was with random hexamers that about 0.45 to 1 ug RNA was reverse transcribed. TCRdb re-called the immunoSEQ multiplex PCR reads through MiXCR, storing one row per CDR3 protein. The table has 150,000 to 200,000 distinct CDR3 sequences, nearly 95% seen once; the top ten hold about 0.087%. Material: CD4+ T cells from PBMCs. The receptors derive from a human donor with multiple sclerosis.

The CDR3 DNA reads TGCGCCAGCAGCCAAAAAGATCTGGGGTTTAGCTATGGCTACACCTTC. This codes for CASSQKDLGFSYGYTF. The V gene is TRBV4-1, the J gene TRBJ1-2, with D unclear. The CDR3 contains 16 residues. Germline V gene data show CDR1 as MGHRA and CDR2 as YSYEKL. Between the trimmed V and J ends, which lost 2 bases and 4 bases, there was a span of 17 bases.

The chain recombines TRBV13 with TRBJ2-1, with 11 bases matching TRBD1. J was trimmed by 14 bases and V by 4 bases; bases with no gene match: 7. Germline loops: CDR1 PRHDT, CDR2 FYEKMQ (reference sequence). The CDR3 runs to 13 residues. CDR3 nucleotide sequence: TGTGCCAGCAGCTCCCGGGACAGGGGGATTAAGTTCTTC. It encodes CASSSRDRGIKFF.

This clonotype was seen more than once but under ten times. The chain is built from TRBV18 and TRBJ1-1; possibly TRBD1 for D (6 bases). This CDR3 contains 13 residues. Per germline, CDR1 KGHSH and CDR2 LQKENI. The germline V and J ends were trimmed by 4 bases and 2 bases, with 8 bases remaining between them. As DNA, the CDR3 is TGTGCCAGCTCACTTGGGACAAACACTGAAGCTTTCTTT. This translates into CASSLGTNTEAFF.

The J gene is TRBJ1-6, the V gene TRBV30; D is unclear. Looked up from germline, CDR1 is GTSNPN and CDR2 is SVGIG (reference sequence). There are 11 residues in the CDR3. Trimming took off 6 bases at V and 6 bases at J, with 6 bases between the two ends. CDR3 loop: CACRSNSPLHF. CDR3 in DNA: TGTGCCTGTCGGAGTAATTCACCCCTCCACTTT.

This rearrangement joins TRBV4-1 to TRBJ1-1, with 7 bases fitting TRBD1. CDR3 size: 15 residues. From germline, CDR1 is MGHRA and CDR2 YSYEKL. Trimming cost V 0 bases and J 6 bases; bases outside gene matches: 7. The CDR3: CASSQEGRGRPEAFF. The CDR3 nucleotides read TGCGCCAGCAGCCAAGAAGGGAGGGGGCGGCCTGAAGCTTTCTTT.

V usage is TRBV6-6 and J usage is TRBJ2-5; TRBD2 agrees at 7 bases. V was clipped by 10 bases and J by 2 bases; unmatched bases: 4. CDR1 is MNHNY, CDR2 SVGAGI, per germline (reference sequence). This CDR3 comprises 12 residues. The CDR3 loop reads CATGAGQETQYF. The CDR3 coding sequence is TGTGCCACCGGAGCGGGGCAAGAGACCCAGTACTTC.

The chain recombines TRBV4-2 with TRBJ1-2, with no clear D. Looked up from germline, CDR1 is LGHNA and CDR2 is YNFKEQ. The CDR3 sequence is 14 residues long. Deletions cut 1 base from V and 4 bases from J, with 10 bases between. The CDR3 spells CASSQVAAAYGYTF. The CDR3 DNA sequence: TGTGCCAGCAGCCAAGTCGCGGCGGCCTATGGCTACACCTTC.

This clonotype was observed once. In DNA, the CDR3 is TGTGCCAGCAGCTTAGCGCTGGTTACAGATACGCAGTATTTT. This translates into CASSLALVTDTQYF. V and J are TRBV11-2 and TRBJ2-3; no definite D call. The V gene's germline CDR1 is SGHAT and CDR2 FQNNGV. Trimming took off 1 base at V and 3 bases at J, with 8 bases between the two ends. CDR3 length: 14 residues. The entire variable domain, with the rest obtained from reference TRBV11-2 and TRBJ2-3, is as follows: EAGVAQSPRYKIIEKRQSVAFWCNPISGHATLYWYQQILGQGPKLLIQFQNNGVVDDSQLPKDRFSAERLKGVDSTLKIQPAKLEDSAVYLCASSLALVTDTQYFGPGTRLTVL.

The chain joins TRBV7-2 to TRBJ1-2; maybe TRBD1 (5 bases). V dropped 6 bases and J dropped 4 bases, with 21 bases sitting between them. The CDR3 length is 16 residues. Germline loops: CDR1 SGHTA, CDR2 FQGNSA. Here the CDR3 DNA reads TGTGCCAGCAGTCTTTCGTTTGACGGGGGGGGCTATGGCTACACCTTC. This sequence encodes CASSLSFDGGGYGYTF. The full variable domain, rest sourced from reference TRBV7-2 and TRBJ1-2, is GAGVSQSPSNKVTEKGKDVELRCDPISGHTALYWYRQSLGQGLEFLIYFQGNSAPDKSGLPSDRFSAERTGGSVSTLTIQRTQQEDSAVYLCASSLSFDGGGYGYTFGSGTRLTVV.

The chain couples TRBV29-1 to TRBJ2-7; D gene uncertain. From germline, CDR1 is SQVTM and CDR2 ANQGSEA. Trimming shortened V by 1 base and J by 4 bases, and 8 bases separated the two germline ends. There are 12 residues in the CDR3. CDR3 in amino acids: CSVEAVGYEQYF. The CDR3 DNA follows: TGCAGCGTTGAAGCCGTCGGTTACGAGCAGTACTTC.

This chain links TRBV13 with TRBJ1-6; D remains ambiguous. The CDR3 totals 16 residues. Trimming stripped 0 bases from V and 6 bases from J, with 12 bases between. The V gene's germline CDR1 is PRHDT and CDR2 FYEKMQ (reference sequence). CDR3: CASSLGLGGFNSPLHF. CDR3 DNA: TGTGCCAGCAGCTTAGGCTTGGGAGGTTTTAATTCACCCCTCCACTTT.

The chain recombines TRBV30 with TRBJ2-3; no clear D gene. The CDR3 length is 11 residues. Germline V lookup: CDR1 GTSNPN, CDR2 SVGIG (reference sequence). Trimming shortened V by 0 bases and J by 8 bases, and 6 bases separated the two germline ends. The CDR3 is CAWSVPGTQYF. The CDR3, as DNA: TGTGCCTGGAGTGTACCGGGTACGCAGTATTTT.

The chain employs TRBV9 and TRBJ2-1, with D perhaps given as TRBD1 or TRBD2 (6 bases each). Trimming removed 4 bases at V and 7 bases at J, with 21 bases between. CDR1 and CDR2 from the germline V gene are SGDLS and YYNGEE. The CDR3 runs 16 residues. CDR3 coding DNA: TGTGCCAGCAGCCAACTAGGCGGACAGAGCGGGAATGAGCAGTTCTTC. Amino acid sequence: CASSQLGGQSGNEQFF.

The CDR3 protein is CASSFWGPETQYF. For the CDR3, the DNA is TGTGCCAGCAGTTTTTGGGGGCCGGAGACCCAGTACTTC. The rearrangement uses TRBV12-3 or TRBV12-4 and TRBJ2-5, with TRBD1 as a possible D gene (6 bases). The V gene lost 3 bases and the J gene lost 5 bases, with 10 bases spanning the gap. The CDR3 is 13 residues long.

For this clonotype: Its ends do not fully match the called genes, so a read error is possible. CDR3 sequence: CSVEFSDNEQFF. CDR3 DNA sequence: TGCAGCGTTGAGTTCTCCGACAATGAGCAGTTCTTC. J is TRBJ2-1 and V is TRBV29-1; D gene uncertain. Per the germline V gene, CDR1 is SQVTM and CDR2 is ANQGSEA. The CDR3 consists of 12 residues.

The chain links TRBV15 to TRBJ2-7; tentative D call: TRBD2 (6 bases). CDR3 length: 13 residues. CDR1 is LNHNV, CDR2 YYDKDF, per germline (reference sequence). Trimming took 6 bases from V and 2 from J, leaving 11 bases between them. The chain's CDR3 is CATSRDSTYEQYF. The DNA of the CDR3 is TGTGCCACCAGTCGGGACTCGACCTACGAGCAGTACTTC.

This chain connects TRBV15 to TRBJ2-3; 9 positions match TRBD2. This CDR3 is built from 17 residues. The J segment lost 5 bases and the V segment lost 3 bases, leaving 12 bases of the junction unmatched. The germline V gene has CDR1 LNHNV and CDR2 YYDKDF (reference sequence). CDR3 sequence: CATSRRVRGRAKDTQYF. The CDR3 DNA reads as TGTGCCACCAGCAGGAGGGTCCGCGGGAGGGCTAAAGATACGCAGTATTTT.

The chain has TRBV7-8 and TRBJ2-5; D possibly corresponds to TRBD1 (6 bases). The CDR3 is 14 residues long. Trimming pared 6 bases from V and 4 bases from J, leaving 15 bases between. The germline CDR1 and CDR2 sequences are SGHVS and FQNEAQ. The CDR3 here is CASRTTGIGETQYF. In nucleotides, the CDR3 is TGTGCCAGCAGGACGACAGGTATCGGAGAGACCCAGTACTTC.

CDR3 sequence: CASRRANTEAFF. The CDR3 nucleotides are TGTGCCAGCAGACGTGCGAACACTGAAGCTTTCTTT. The V and J genes are TRBV3-1 and TRBJ1-1; no reliable D call. V was clipped by 6 bases and J by 1 base, with 6 bases between them. CDR1 LGHDT and CDR2 YNNKEL come from the germline V gene (reference sequence). The CDR3 sequence is 12 residues long.

The V gene is TRBV20-1, the J gene TRBJ1-1; D perhaps matches TRBD1 (5 bases). This CDR3 comprises 13 residues. Looked up from germline, CDR1 is DFQATT and CDR2 is SNEGSKA (reference sequence). The V end was cut by 6 bases, the J end by 5 bases, with 16 bases between. The CDR3 DNA reads TGCAGTGCATTGGGCCAGGGTGGGACTGAAGCTTTCTTT. Translated, it gives CSALGQGGTEAFF.

The table lists this clonotype with a count of one. The V gene is TRBV15, the J gene TRBJ2-7; D is unresolved. CDR1 and CDR2 (germline): LNHNV, YYDKDF (reference sequence). This CDR3 spans 13 amino acids. Trimming left V 8 bases short and J 1 base short, with 12 bases between. CDR3 in DNA: TGTGCCACCCGTTTCTCGGGTTCCTACGAGCAGTACTTC. It specifies CATRFSGSYEQYF.

The V call is TRBV3-1, the J call TRBJ2-7; TRBD2 aligns across 10 bases. The V gene end was trimmed by 6 bases and the J gene end by 2 bases; junction bases not matched to a gene: 4. Germline-derived CDR1 and CDR2 are LGHDT and YNNKEL (reference sequence). The CDR3 spans 14 residues. CDR3 sequence reads: CASRRTSGTYEQYF. In nucleotides, the CDR3 is TGTGCCAGCAGGCGGACTAGCGGAACCTACGAGCAGTACTTC.

J is TRBJ2-3 and V is TRBV5-1; 8 bases fit TRBD2. CDR1 is SGHRS and CDR2 is YFSETQ in the germline V gene. The length of the CDR3 is 16 residues. V gave up 1 base and J gave up 6 bases; unmatched junction bases: 10. CDR3 in DNA: TGCGCCAGCAGCTTGACTAGCGGAATCCTCATGGATACGCAGTATTTT. As protein: CASSLTSGILMDTQYF.

For the CDR3, the DNA is TGTGCCAGCAGCCAGAGGCCCACAAACACCGGGGAGCTGTTTTTT. Translation gives CASSQRPTNTGELFF. The V gene is TRBV14, the J gene TRBJ2-2; D is undetermined. V was trimmed by 3 bases and J by 2 bases, leaving 10 bases between them. The CDR3 has 15 amino acids. Germline values: CDR1 SGHDN, CDR2 FVKESK.

The V gene is TRBV6-5, the J gene TRBJ2-1; weak D call: TRBD1 (6 bases). This CDR3 region has 15 residues. CDR1 and CDR2 from the germline V gene are MNHEY and SVGAGI. With 7 bases removed from V and 8 bases from J, the gap between germline ends came to 21 bases. CDR3 in DNA: TGTGCCAGCACCAGGGGTGGAGTGGGGATTTATGAGCAGTTCTTC. Translating gives CASTRGGVGIYEQFF.